A selection of T cell receptor beta chains follows, all from one sample in a study of shared clonotypes between healthy human individuals. Only in-frame clones appear in the TCRdb table, and some are missing; sequencing was by immunoSEQ multiplex PCR. The profile covers approximately 2,000,000 clones, with approximately 92% appearing a single time and more than 1.5% taken by the ten largest. Material: naive CD8+ T cells from PBMCs. These receptors were taken from a man aged 18 to 30 in good health. Some clones in this sample may be carry-over from other donors' samples. The CDR3 runs from the conserved cysteine through the conserved F or W. Expanded clones are given a class, and other clones once, few, many or no size at all.

>TRBJ2-2|-|TRBV2
CASIGEGAGELFF
>TRBJ2-2|-|TRBV9
CASSSRLTNTGELFF
>TRBJ2-5|-|TRBV7-9
CASSSVLAPQETQYF
>TRBJ2-7|-|TRBV5-6
CASSHAQGRESYEQYF
>TRBJ2-1|-|TRBV6-5
CASSYKGLHEQFF
>TRBJ2-1|-|TRBV30
CAWSVSAGVYNEQFF
>TRBJ2-7|-|TRBV27
CASSLGGLSYEQYF
>TRBJ2-7|-|TRBV5-1
CASSLKGYEQYF
>TRBJ2-7|-|TRBV5-1
CASSLSPWVKDPKDEQYF
>TRBJ2-3|-|TRBV10-3
CATGTTPLTDTQYF
>TRBJ1-3|-|TRBV6-1
CASSEWQGEGGNTIYF
>TRBJ2-2|-|TRBV9
CASSHPTGTGELFF
>TRBJ2-6|-|TRBV7-3
CASSFGHGISGANVLTF
>TRBJ2-5|-|TRBV7-7
CASSFGAHGTGGETQYF
>TRBJ1-3|once|TRBV15
CATSAGRMGDSGNTIYF
>TRBJ2-3|-|TRBV6-5
CASSYTRDTQYF
>TRBJ2-7|-|TRBV7-6
CAIGTPYEQYF
>TRBJ2-1|-|TRBV29-1
CSVETPGQSSYNEQFF
>TRBJ2-5|-|TRBV13
CASSSRTGRETQYF
>TRBJ1-5|-|TRBV10-1
CASSLDSVKADQPQHF
>TRBJ1-2|few|TRBV19
CASSLRGAGYTF
>TRBJ1-5|few|TRBV28
CASGSGFSNQPQHF
>TRBJ2-1|-|TRBV28
CASSHRDALINEQFF
>TRBJ2-4|-|TRBV4-1
CASSQETAPLTNIQYF
>TRBJ1-2|-|TRBV5-6
CASSAGKYYGYTF
>TRBJ2-5|-|TRBV28
CATTLRVWETQYF
>TRBJ1-1|-|TRBV6-5
CASSYSEGGRTEAFF
>TRBJ1-1|-|TRBV19
CASSIGVYMNTEAFF
>TRBJ2-2|-|TRBV5-1
CASSLASHTGELFF
>TRBJ2-5|-|TRBV4-1
CASSQAPTGTVAGGEETQYF
>TRBJ2-7|-|TRBV5-6
CASSLEGQDYEQYF
>TRBJ2-7|-|TRBV7-8
CASSLMRSGIEQYF